This section outlines one TCR beta chain sequence together with its context. The antigen is not known. It may be a read error: a sequence one base away is much more abundant. TCR alpha and beta CDR3 regions were amplified from RNA using iRepertoire nested multiplex PCR. For one-step reverse transcription and amplification, about 85-400 ng of tissue mRNA or PBMC total RNA was used. One entry per CDR3 protein results from TCRdb running MiXCR on the multiplex PCR reads. The sample includes approximately 120,000 distinct CDR3 sequences, roughly 24% seen only once; the top ten take around 15%. This record comes from a study of glioma-infiltrating T cells. Study conclusions and caveats: Tissue-blood divergence was below expectation in non-neoplastic patients, above in gliomas.

The clonotype comes from a human donor with low-grade glioma or glioblastoma, undergoing nonglioma brain surgery, or in good health (not recorded which). The sample taken for sequencing was glioma tissue, nonneoplastic brain tissue, or PBMCs (not recorded which).

CDR3 loop: CSVPSGSVTHYF. CDR3 in DNA: TGCAGCGTACCTAGCGGGAGTGTGACCCATTACTTC. This rearrangement joins TRBV29-1 to TRBJ2-5; TRBD2 aligns across 10 bases. CDR3 length equals 12 residues. Germline values: CDR1 SQVTM, CDR2 ANQGSEA.